The clone carrying this T cell receptor (beta chain) was seen only a few times. The data belong to a study of blood T cells in healthy people across ages. Using a J-beta primer mix together with a sample-barcoded 5' primer, a second PCR was run for about 6 to 11 cycles. Every single cDNA molecule received a tag from a template-switch adaptor with 12 random nucleotides. TCRdb called the 5' RACE reads again in MiXCR, with one record for every CDR3 protein. The table has some 920,000 distinct CDR3 sequences, 51% seen once. Those donating, healthy Caucasian individuals from Russia, were aged roughly 6 to 100. Each of the donors had roughly 9.1 milliliters of peripheral blood drawn into EDTA-treated Vacutainer tubes. PBMCs were isolated at a quantity of at least 6 million per sample. The sequence came from a woman in her sixties or seventies in good health. Sequenced material: blood.

In DNA form, the CDR3 reads TGCGCCAGCAGCTTGGGGGGTAGCGGGAGGAATGAGCAGTTCTTC. It yields the protein CASSLGGSGRNEQFF. This rearrangement joins TRBV5-1 to TRBJ2-1, with 10 bases fitting TRBD2. The CDR3 extends over 15 amino acids. V trimming: 0 bases; J trimming: 7 bases; junction bases outside the gene matches: 4. The germline gives CDR1 SGHRS, CDR2 YFSETQ.